Sequencing of this TCR beta chain was carried out in a study of CD8 T cells in ankylosing spondylitis. This clonotype was seen ten or more times. No antigen is known for it. General study points: Characteristic, it appeared, of ankylosing spondylitis blood was a TCR beta motif of about eight highly homologous variants. A number of the motif variants had already been described in reactive arthritis synovial fluid and blood. Within matched ankylosing spondylitis synovial fluid, disease-linked clones were reportedly significantly enriched.

From the 5' RACE reads, TCRdb called clonotypes with MiXCR, one entry per CDR3 protein. The table records fewer than 550,000 distinct CDR3 sequences, roughly 5.3% of them present only once. CDR3 length: 14 residues. V lost 1 base and J 6 bases, leaving 13 bases between the germline ends. The rearrangement links TRBV12-3 or TRBV12-4 to TRBJ2-7, with D possibly called TRBD1 or TRBD2 (5 bases each). The sequencing sample was made of blood, either unsorted or a sorted T cell fraction (not recorded which). This receptor was obtained from a male donor with ankylosing spondylitis. The CDR3 sequence: CASSLGGSAGEQYF. Here the CDR3 DNA reads TGTGCCAGCAGTTTAGGGGGGTCGGCAGGCGAGCAGTACTTC.